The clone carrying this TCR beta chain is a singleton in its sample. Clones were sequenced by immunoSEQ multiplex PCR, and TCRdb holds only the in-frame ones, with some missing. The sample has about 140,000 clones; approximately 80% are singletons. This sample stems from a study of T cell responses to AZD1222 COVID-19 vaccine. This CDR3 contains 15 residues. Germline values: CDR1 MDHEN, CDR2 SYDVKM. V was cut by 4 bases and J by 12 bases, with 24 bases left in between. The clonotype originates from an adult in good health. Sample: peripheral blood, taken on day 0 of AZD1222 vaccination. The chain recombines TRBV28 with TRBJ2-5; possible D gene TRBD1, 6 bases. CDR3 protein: CASSSTEPAGTKEYF. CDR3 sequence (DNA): TGTGCCAGCAGTTCGACCGAACCTGCCGGGACAAAGGAGTACTTC.